This TCR beta chain comes out of a study of cytomegalovirus exposure and HLA in healthy donors. As for the study in general: Assignment to the Caucasian-associated ancestry cluster applied to 75% to 85% of the approximately 370 genotyped donors.

Overall study findings and caveats: Altogether, 160 or so TCR beta chains were recorded as cytomegalovirus-associated.

Amplification used 60 Vbeta primers and 13 Jbeta primers. Generated by immunoSEQ multiplex PCR, the TCRdb table keeps only in-frame clones and is missing some. The listing contains more than 100,000 clones. CDR3 length: 16 residues. The V and J ends lost 4 bases and 6 bases, in that order; junction bases with no gene match: 8. From germline, CDR1 is MGHRA and CDR2 YSYEKL. As to this clone: Antigen unknown.

This receptor was obtained from a man aged 18-30 years in good health and CMV-seronegative. The chain links TRBV4-1 to TRBJ2-2, with TRBD1 matching 10 bases. Sequencing was carried out using PBMCs. CDR3 sequence: CASSRRQGAPAGELFF. The CDR3 DNA is TGCGCCAGCAGCCGCCGACAGGGGGCGCCCGCCGGGGAGCTGTTTTTT.